This T cell receptor (beta chain) was captured in a study of T-cell reconstitution after alpha-beta-depleted transplantation in children. The CDR3 totals 16 residues. Germline assignment: CDR1 DFQATT and CDR2 SNEGSKA (reference sequence). Using unique molecular identifiers, the investigators prepared the TCRbeta library. MiXCR was run by TCRdb on the PCR reads, yielding one entry per CDR3 protein. The data show some 460,000 distinct CDR3 sequences, with 15% to 20% seen just once and 29% held by the top ten. This receptor was identified in a boy younger than two who had a stem cell transplant for Wiskott-Aldrich syndrome, so the T cells may come from the graft donor. The chain joins TRBV20-1 to TRBJ2-7, with 7 nucleotides matching TRBD2. Sample: PBMCs, mostly from graft donor cells, taken 360 days after TCRalphabeta/CD19-depleted stem cell transplant. In DNA form, the CDR3 reads TGCTGCTTCAGAGGCCCGACTAGCTGGGGCTGCTACGAGCAGTACTTC. This encodes CCFRGPTSWGCYEQYF.